A single T cell receptor (beta chain) is shown here with its context. In this sample, this clonotype turned up a few times. No cognate antigen has been identified for it. Base-call qualities are not available, and no considerably larger clone is one nucleotide away. The run used an Illumina NovaSeq 6000. TCRalpha and TCRbeta cDNA libraries were built by 5'RACE with constant-segment primers, adding sample barcodes and unique molecular identifiers. Trizol reagent was used to extract RNA from every sample. Library amplification was performed in two PCR steps, and a second sample barcode and Illumina TruSeq adapters were introduced in the second step. Libraries were sequenced on an Illumina NovaSeq with 2 x 150 bp paired-end reads. The study's processing was this. The reads were demultiplexed and collapsed into UMI-guided consensus sequences using migec v1.2.7. Using mixcr v2.1.11, UMI consensuses were aligned to TRA and TRB V and J templates and then assembled into clonotypes. A clonotype was counted as expanded or contracted only when both edgeR and NoisET called the clonotype significant, with the noise models trained on biological replicates. edgeR calls used a false discovery rate-adjusted p below 0.01 and a log2 fold-change threshold of 1. As an exploratory analysis of dynamics, PCA with hierarchical clustering was applied to max-normalized trajectories of the 1000 most abundant clonotypes. Separately sequenced CD4+ and CD8+ repertoires were used to assign the CD4 or CD8 phenotype of responding clones. TCRdb trimmed the raw reads at Q25, called clones with MiXCR and kept productive beta chains. CDR3 protein duplicates are merged, each entry listing the most common genes and DNA. The V and J calls come from TCRdb's annotation, not from the publication. The sample data list about 560,000 distinct CDR3 sequences, and roughly 22% of these were observed just once. The biggest ten clones account for about 8.2% of the sample.

These data originate in a study of T-cell memory formation after mild COVID-19 (dated by TCRdb to the early 2020s). Describing the broader study: TCR sequence clusters from the two donors were found to be largely donor specific. Two young, previously healthy adult volunteers, one female and one male, were included in the cohort. Longitudinal TCRalpha and TCRbeta repertoire sequencing tracked T-cell clones expanding and contracting after mild COVID-19 in a couple of donors. The research as a whole found: Only two mild cases were covered in the study, and larger cohorts including severe cases with pre-infection samples were considered necessary. SARS-CoV-2 specificity of the second-wave clones peaking on day 37 was not confirmed. Contracting CD4+ clones were found mainly in CM and EM memory subsets, while CD8+ clones were enriched in EMRA. The detection of some responding clones in pre-infection memory suggests that pre-existing cross-reactive memory T cells joined the SARS-CoV-2 response. Clones contracting from day 15 to 85 had balanced CD4/CD8 phenotypes, while a second wave expanding from day 15 to 37 was biased towards CD4+.

CDR3 length: 15 amino acids, cysteine to phenylalanine. Left in the record is the CDR3 DNA by itself, 45 bases read in frame from the first base. The germline V gene yields SGHAT for CDR1 and FQNNGV for CDR2. V is clipped by 5 bases and J by 2 bases, and the sequence between their germline boundaries is 16 bases long. Ficoll-Paque density gradient centrifugation was the method used to isolate PBMCs. The sequenced material came from PBMCs or a T cell subset sorted from them (not recorded which). The receptor was isolated from an adult woman who had mild COVID-19 (a few samples of this study predate the infection). The sample titles of this study are shuffled in the database, so cell type and time point are left out; the donor was told from shared clones. The chain is encoded by TRBV11-2 joined to TRBJ2-7, with the D segment identity uncertain. The CDR3 protein sequence reads: CASSPLGEVPYEQYF. The DNA is as follows: TGTGCCAGCAGCCCTCTAGGAGAGGTGCCCTACGAGCAGTACTTC.